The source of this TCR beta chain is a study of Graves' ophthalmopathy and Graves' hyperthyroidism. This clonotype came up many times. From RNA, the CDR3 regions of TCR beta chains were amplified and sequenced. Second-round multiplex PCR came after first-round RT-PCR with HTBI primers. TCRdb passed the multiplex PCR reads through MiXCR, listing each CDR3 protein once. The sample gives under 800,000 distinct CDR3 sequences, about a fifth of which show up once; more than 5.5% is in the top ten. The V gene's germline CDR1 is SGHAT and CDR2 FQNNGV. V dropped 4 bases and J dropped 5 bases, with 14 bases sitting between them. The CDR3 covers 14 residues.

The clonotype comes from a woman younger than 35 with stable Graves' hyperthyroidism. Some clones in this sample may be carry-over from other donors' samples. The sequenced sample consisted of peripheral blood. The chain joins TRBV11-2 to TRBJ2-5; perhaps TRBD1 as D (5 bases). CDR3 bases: TGTGCCAGCAGCTGGGGCCGGGCGTGGGAGACCCAGTACTTC. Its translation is CASSWGRAWETQYF.